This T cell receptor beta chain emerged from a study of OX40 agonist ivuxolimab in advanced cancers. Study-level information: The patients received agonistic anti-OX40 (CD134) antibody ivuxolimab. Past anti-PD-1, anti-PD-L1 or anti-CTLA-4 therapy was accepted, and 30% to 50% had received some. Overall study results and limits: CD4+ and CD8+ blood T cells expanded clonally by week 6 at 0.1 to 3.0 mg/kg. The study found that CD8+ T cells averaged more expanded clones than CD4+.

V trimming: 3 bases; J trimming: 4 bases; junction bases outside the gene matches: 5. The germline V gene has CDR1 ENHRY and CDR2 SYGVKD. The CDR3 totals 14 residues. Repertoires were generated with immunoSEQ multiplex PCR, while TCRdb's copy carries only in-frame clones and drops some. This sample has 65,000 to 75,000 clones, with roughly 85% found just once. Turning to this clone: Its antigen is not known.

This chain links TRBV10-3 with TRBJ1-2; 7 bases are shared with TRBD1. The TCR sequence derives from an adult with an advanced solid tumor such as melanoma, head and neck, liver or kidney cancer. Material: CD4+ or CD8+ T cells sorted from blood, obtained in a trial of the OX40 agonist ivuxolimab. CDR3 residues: CAISETGTVYGYTF. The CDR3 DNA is TGTGCCATCAGTGAAACGGGGACAGTCTATGGCTACACCTTC.